The 20 T cell receptor beta chains below come from one sample, sequenced in a study of blood T cell repertoires in COVID-19. The table came from immunoSEQ multiplex PCR; TCRdb's copy has only in-frame clones and leaves some out. The table shows some 100,000 clones, with about 86% occurring only once. Sequenced sample: peripheral blood. The receptor source for this set is a man aged 70 or older who had recovered from COVID-19.

This clone showed up many times. The rearrangement uses TRBV11-2 and TRBJ2-1; TRBD2 matches at 9 bases. Per the germline V gene, CDR1 is SGHAT and CDR2 is FQNNGV. The CDR3 runs to 16 residues. Trimming took 6 bases from V and 4 from J; bases not matched to a gene: 10. CDR3 DNA: TGTGCCAGCAGTCCCATGCGGGGGGGCGATTACAATGAGCAGTTCTTC. This encodes CASSPMRGGDYNEQFF.

This clone was recorded once. This chain joins TRBV3-1 (or the pseudogene TRBV3-2) and TRBJ2-3; 8 bases fit TRBD2. Germline CDR1 and CDR2: LGHDT and YNNKEL (reference sequence). The CDR3 runs to 13 residues. Trimming removed 3 bases from V and 5 bases from J; junction bases left unmatched: 1. This CDR3 reads CASSQGLEDTQYF. CDR3 nucleotide sequence: TGTGCCAGCAGCCAGGGACTAGAAGATACGCAGTATTTT.

V is TRBV15 and J is TRBJ2-1; perhaps TRBD2 as D (6 bases). The CDR3 sequence is 14 residues long. Germline V lookup: CDR1 LNHNV, CDR2 YYDKDF (reference sequence). The ends were cut back, 0 bases at V and 6 bases at J, with 9 bases in the middle. The CDR3 spells CATSREGGFNEQFF. CDR3 bases: TGTGCCACCAGCAGAGAGGGAGGATTCAATGAGCAGTTCTTC.

This chain uses TRBV19 with TRBJ2-1; D remains unclear. Trimming pared 7 bases from V and 4 bases from J, leaving 14 bases between. Looked up from germline, CDR1 is LNHDA and CDR2 is SQIVND (reference sequence). The length of the CDR3 is 14 residues. This CDR3 is CASTLRPNYNEQFF. CDR3 DNA sequence: TGTGCCAGTACCCTGAGGCCAAATTACAATGAGCAGTTCTTC. The full variable domain, in which reference TRBV19 and TRBJ2-1 provide the parts outside the CDR3, is DGGITQSPKYLFRKEGQNVTLSCEQNLNHDAMYWYRQDPGQGLRLIYYSQIVNDFQKGDIAEGYSVSREKKESFPLTVTSAQKNPTAFYLCASTLRPNYNEQFFGPGTRLTVL.

The gene calls are TRBV30 and TRBJ2-1; 10 bases align to TRBD2. This CDR3 is 16 amino acids long. The ends lost 8 bases at V and 3 bases at J; junction bases unmatched: 13. Germline V lookup: CDR1 GTSNPN, CDR2 SVGIG (reference sequence). Here the CDR3 DNA reads TGTGCCGCAGATGGGGAGCGGGAGGGCGTCTACAATGAGCAGTTCTTC. Protein sequence: CAADGEREGVYNEQFF.

The V and J genes are TRBV11-2 and TRBJ2-3; D unclear. The V gene's germline CDR1 is SGHAT and CDR2 FQNNGV. V shed 0 bases and J shed 7 bases, with 11 bases lying between them. The CDR3 loop spans 14 amino acids. CDR3 bases: TGTGCCAGCAGCTTAGATCGAACACCGAATACGCAGTATTTT. Translated, it gives CASSLDRTPNTQYF.

The chain has TRBV6-5 and TRBJ2-7; 7 positions match TRBD2. Germline loops: CDR1 MNHEY, CDR2 SVGAGI. CDR3 size: 15 residues. The trim removed 7 bases at V and 1 base at J, leaving 10 bases unmatched. The CDR3 coding sequence is TGTGCCAGCACCCCCACGGCAGCGGGATCCTACGAGCAGTACTTC. Protein: CASTPTAAGSYEQYF.

The chain uses TRBV7-9 and TRBJ2-2; 11 bases are a match to TRBD2. CDR1 is SEHNR, CDR2 FQNEAQ, per germline (reference sequence). This CDR3 region has 16 residues. V was pared by 5 bases and J by 3 bases, with 5 bases of the junction left unmatched. The CDR3 here is CASSTLAGGYTGELFF. The CDR3 DNA reads TGTGCCAGCAGCACTTTAGCGGGAGGGTACACCGGGGAGCTGTTTTTT.

The rearrangement links TRBV6-2 or TRBV6-3 to TRBJ1-6; D is unresolved. The germline CDR1 and CDR2 sequences are MNHEY and SVGEGT. Deletions cut 1 base from V and 6 bases from J, with 4 bases between. The CDR3 length is 13 residues. The CDR3 sequence is CASSYYLNSPLHF. The DNA for the CDR3 is TGTGCCAGCAGTTACTATCTTAATTCACCCCTCCACTTT.

The chain joins TRBV2 to TRBJ2-5; the match to TRBD2 covers 9 bases. The CDR3 is 17 amino acids. V was pared by 9 bases and J by 5 bases, with 19 bases of the junction left unmatched. Per the germline V gene, CDR1 is SNHLY and CDR2 is FYNNEI. CDR3 residues: CASRAGVGSGSRETQYF. In DNA form, the CDR3 reads TGTGCCAGTCGTGCCGGGGTTGGTAGCGGGAGCCGGGAGACCCAGTACTTC.

This sequence joins TRBV10-3 and TRBJ2-7; tentative D call: TRBD1 (5 bases). Germline CDR1 reads ENHRY; CDR2 reads SYGVKD. CDR3 size: 14 residues. V was cut by 10 bases and J by 1 base, with 17 bases left in between. CDR3 nucleotide sequence: TGTGCCACCCAGAGGCAGGACAAATCCTACGAGCAGTACTTC. Translating it yields CATQRQDKSYEQYF.

Concerning this clone itself: The junction differs from germline at one of its ends, possibly a read error. This CDR3 is CASSLSGTGSDPTCF. DNA of the CDR3: TGCGCCAGCAGCTTGTCCGGGACAGGCTCGGACCCGACCTGCTTC. The chain joins TRBV5-1 to TRBJ2-7, with 8 bases lining up with TRBD1. The CDR3 is 15 residues long. Germline V gene sequence: CDR1 SGHRS, CDR2 YFSETQ. Based on the CDR3 plus reference TRBV5-1 and TRBJ2-7, the full variable domain is KAGVTQTPRYLIKTRGQQVTLSCSPISGHRSVSWYQQTPGQGLQFLFEYFSETQRNKGNFPGRFSGRQFSNSRSEMNVSTLELGDSALYLCASSLSGTGSDPTCFGPGTRLTVT.

This chain links TRBV19 with TRBJ2-7, with 13 bases lining up with TRBD2. The germline CDR1 and CDR2 sequences are LNHDA and SQIVND (reference sequence). The CDR3 is 18 amino acids. Trimming cost V 8 bases and J 3 bases; bases outside gene matches: 16. CDR3 protein: CASPKPGLAGPAYYEQYF. CDR3 DNA sequence: TGTGCCAGTCCAAAACCGGGACTAGCGGGACCGGCCTACTACGAGCAGTACTTC.

This chain connects TRBV28 to TRBJ1-1; D gene ambiguous. Trimming took 4 bases from V and 4 from J, leaving 10 bases between them. The CDR3 has 13 amino acids. The germline V gene encodes CDR1 MDHEN and CDR2 SYDVKM. In DNA form, the CDR3 reads TGTGCCAGCAGTTCGACGGGTTCCACTGAAGCTTTCTTT. Its translation: CASSSTGSTEAFF. The full variable domain, in which reference TRBV28 and TRBJ1-1 provide the parts outside the CDR3, is DVKVTQSSRYLVKRTGEKVFLECVQDMDHENMFWYRQDPGLGLRLIYFSYDVKMKEKGDIPEGYSVSREKKERFSLILESASTNQTSMYLCASSSTGSTEAFFGQGTRLTVV.

The chain is built from TRBV9 and TRBJ1-1, with D tentatively TRBD1 (5 bases). Germline V gives CDR1 SGDLS, CDR2 YYNGEE. V was pared by 4 bases and J by 7 bases, with 17 bases between. The CDR3 is made up of 14 amino acids. CDR3 region: CASSPGGGGIEAFF. In nucleotides, the CDR3 is TGTGCCAGCAGCCCGGGCGGGGGGGGAATTGAAGCTTTCTTT.

The genes are TRBV7-9 and TRBJ2-1; 11 nucleotides align to TRBD2. Trimming cost V 5 bases and J 0 bases; bases outside gene matches: 0. From germline, CDR1 is SEHNR and CDR2 FQNEAQ (reference sequence). The CDR3 is made up of 15 amino acids. The CDR3 DNA reads as TGTGCCAGCAGCACTAGCGGGAGCTCCTACAATGAGCAGTTCTTC. Residues: CASSTSGSSYNEQFF. The complete variable domain, with remaining parts taken from reference TRBV7-9 and TRBJ2-1, reads DTGVSQNPRHKITKRGQNVTFRCDPISEHNRLYWYRQTLGQGPEFLTYFQNEAQLEKSRLLSDRFSAERPKGSFSTLEIQRTEQGDSAMYLCASSTSGSSYNEQFFGPGTRLTVL.

CDR3 in DNA: TGTGCCAGCAGTGTCCAGGGGGGAGGGAACACCGGGGAGCTGTTTTTT. Translating gives CASSVQGGGNTGELFF. The V call is TRBV6-1, the J call TRBJ2-2; D possibly corresponds to TRBD1 (7 bases). The CDR3 consists of 16 residues. Germline CDR1 reads MNHNS; CDR2 reads SASEGT. The germline V and J ends were trimmed by 4 bases and 1 base, with 13 bases remaining between them.

The V and J genes are TRBV5-1 and TRBJ2-6, with unresolved D. Germline V lookup: CDR1 SGHRS, CDR2 YFSETQ. Trimming stripped 7 bases from V and 4 bases from J, with 9 bases between. CDR3 size: 13 residues. CDR3 amino acids: CASQVAGANVLTF. In DNA form, the CDR3 reads TGCGCCAGCCAGGTGGCCGGGGCCAACGTCCTGACTTTC.

Notes on this clone: One end of the junction fails to match germline, which may point to a read error. V and J are TRBV5-4 and TRBJ2-7, with TRBD2 matching 11 bases. The CDR3 contains 16 residues. Germline V gene lookup returns CDR1 SGHNT and CDR2 YYREEE (reference sequence). The CDR3 sequence is CASRLDLAGGLSEQYF. Written as DNA, the CDR3 is TGTGCCAGCAGATTGGACCTAGCGGGGGGTCTTTCCGAGCAGTACTTC. Supplemented by reference TRBV5-4 and TRBJ2-7, the full variable domain reads ETGVTQSPTHLIKTRGQQVTLRCSSQSGHNTVSWYQQALGQGPQFIFQYYREEENGRGNFPPRFSGLQFPNYSSELNVNALELDDSALYLCASRLDLAGGLSEQYFGPGTRLTVT.

V and J are TRBV28 and TRBJ1-1; no definite D call. The length of the CDR3 is 13 residues. Germline CDR1 reads MDHEN; CDR2 reads SYDVKM. Trimming pared 5 bases from V and 4 bases from J, leaving 11 bases between. The chain's CDR3 is CASSGPLVTEAFF. The CDR3 bases are TGTGCCAGCAGTGGGCCGCTTGTCACTGAAGCTTTCTTT. The full variable domain, in which reference TRBV28 and TRBJ1-1 provide the parts outside the CDR3, is DVKVTQSSRYLVKRTGEKVFLECVQDMDHENMFWYRQDPGLGLRLIYFSYDVKMKEKGDIPEGYSVSREKKERFSLILESASTNQTSMYLCASSGPLVTEAFFGQGTRLTVV.